Below are 15 T cell receptor beta chains sequenced from a single sample in a study of blood T cell repertoires in COVID-19. The repertoire was sequenced with immunoSEQ multiplex PCR; TCRdb's copy has only in-frame clones and lacks some. This table holds around 200,000 clones, roughly 86% found once. Sequencing used peripheral blood. Source of these receptors: a man between 65 and 85 years old with acute or convalescent COVID-19.

The rearrangement links TRBV28 to TRBJ1-1, with D possibly being TRBD1 (5 bases). V was clipped by 6 bases and J by 7 bases, with 12 bases between them. The CDR3 is 12 amino acids. Looked up from germline, CDR1 is MDHEN and CDR2 is SYDVKM. CDR3 in DNA: TGTGCCAGCAGCTCGGCCGGGGGTGAAGCTTTCTTT. Translating gives CASSSAGGEAFF.

The V gene is TRBV5-8, the J gene TRBJ2-5; no reliable D call. The V gene's germline CDR1 is SGHTS and CDR2 YDEGEE. The CDR3 is 12 residues long. With 2 bases removed from V and 4 bases from J, the gap between germline ends came to 6 bases. The CDR3 protein is CASSFYSETQYF. For the CDR3, the DNA is TGTGCCAGCAGCTTTTATTCAGAGACCCAGTACTTC.

This clone showed up just a few times. V and J are TRBV5-1 and TRBJ2-2, with TRBD1 matching 7 bases. Losses at the gene ends were 1 base for V and 7 bases for J; bases not matched to a gene: 7. In germline, CDR1 is SGHRS, CDR2 YFSETQ. CDR3 size: 15 residues. The CDR3 nucleotides read TGCGCCAGCAGCTTGAGGCAGGGGGACGACGGGGAGCTGTTTTTT. This codes for CASSLRQGDDGELFF.

This clone was seen a few times. CDR3 in DNA: TGTGCCAGCAGCTTAGACCTTTACAATGAGCAGTTCTTC. It specifies CASSLDLYNEQFF. This rearrangement joins TRBV11-3 to TRBJ2-1; unclear D gene. The CDR3 is 13 amino acids. V was cut by 0 bases and J by 4 bases, with 4 bases left in between. Per germline, CDR1 SGHNT and CDR2 YENEEA.

J is TRBJ1-1 and V is TRBV9; D gene unclear. The CDR3 contains 16 residues. Germline CDR1 reads SGDLS; CDR2 reads YYNGEE. The V gene lost 0 bases and the J gene lost 1 base, with 13 bases spanning the gap. CDR3 coding DNA: TGTGCCAGCAGCGTAGAGGAGGGCAGGTCGAACACTGAAGCTTTCTTT. Translation gives CASSVEEGRSNTEAFF.

The chain recombines TRBV4-2 with TRBJ1-6; TRBD1 agrees at 9 bases. Germline CDR1 and CDR2: LGHNA and YNFKEQ. V lost 0 bases and J lost 11; bases outside the gene matches: 11. This CDR3 region has 17 residues. The CDR3 sequence is CASSQDVADRGSAPLHF. Here the CDR3 DNA reads TGTGCCAGCAGCCAAGACGTAGCGGACAGGGGTTCTGCACCCCTCCACTTT.

The chain couples TRBV7-2 to TRBJ2-7; a weak D match, TRBD1 (6 bases). Trimming stripped 7 bases from V and 1 base from J, with 17 bases between. This CDR3 has 15 amino acids. Germline V gives CDR1 SGHTA, CDR2 FQGNSA. In DNA form, the CDR3 reads TGTGCCAGCACCCCCGTCTGGACAGCATCCTACGAGCAGTACTTC. It yields the protein CASTPVWTASYEQYF.

The CDR3 DNA is TGTGCCAGCAGTTCGGGGACAGCTTATGGCTACACCTTC. Its translation: CASSSGTAYGYTF. This rearrangement joins TRBV12-3 or TRBV12-4 to TRBJ1-2; 7 nucleotides line up with TRBD1. Trimming at V came to 4 bases and at J to 5 bases, leaving 4 bases not matched to a gene. The CDR3 contains 13 residues.

The V call is TRBV7-2, the J call TRBJ2-7; TRBD1 might be the D (6 bases). Trimming took off 2 bases at V and 2 bases at J, with 10 bases between the two ends. This CDR3 spans 14 amino acids. Germline V gene lookup returns CDR1 SGHTA and CDR2 FQGNSA. The CDR3 DNA follows: TGTGCCAGCAGCTTACGCCAGGGGCCCTACGAGCAGTACTTC. Amino acids: CASSLRQGPYEQYF.

This chain links TRBV6-5 with TRBJ2-3, with 12 bases identical to TRBD2. Germline CDR1 reads MNHEY; CDR2 reads SVGAGI. CDR3 size: 15 residues. Germline trimming cut 6 bases from V and 6 bases from J; bases unmatched to any gene: 7. The DNA for the CDR3 is TGTGCCAGCAGACCCCCGGGACTAGCGGGTGATACGCAGTATTTT. This translates into CASRPPGLAGDTQYF.

V usage is TRBV9 and J usage is TRBJ2-1; no clear D gene. The ends were cut back, 2 bases at V and 3 bases at J, with 12 bases in the middle. This CDR3 has 15 residues. CDR1 is SGDLS, CDR2 YYNGEE, per germline. The CDR3 is CASSVRDWYYNEQFF. In nucleotides, the CDR3 is TGTGCCAGCAGCGTTCGAGACTGGTACTACAATGAGCAGTTCTTC.

The DNA of the CDR3 is TGCGCCAGCAGCTTGATAGGACAGGGACCCTACGAGCAGTACTTC. Its translation: CASSLIGQGPYEQYF. The chain joins TRBV5-1 to TRBJ2-7; 8 bases line up with TRBD1. Trimming removed 1 base from V and 2 bases from J; junction bases left unmatched: 5. Looked up from germline, CDR1 is SGHRS and CDR2 is YFSETQ. This CDR3 spans 15 amino acids.

The chain combines TRBV28 with TRBJ2-7, with 11 bases that match TRBD1. Germline V lookup: CDR1 MDHEN, CDR2 SYDVKM. The J segment lost 0 bases and the V segment lost 7 bases, leaving 14 bases of the junction unmatched. The CDR3 is 18 amino acids. The CDR3 protein is CASTGWGQGVGSSYEQYF. The CDR3 nucleotides are TGTGCCAGCACCGGGTGGGGACAGGGGGTTGGGAGCTCCTACGAGCAGTACTTC.

This clone was found a few times. The rearrangement joins TRBV14 to TRBJ2-5; D might be TRBD2 (8 bases). This CDR3 contains 18 residues. Germline V gene lookup returns CDR1 SGHDN and CDR2 FVKESK. The V gene lost 0 bases and the J gene lost 0 bases, with 17 bases spanning the gap. The CDR3 region has the DNA TGTGCCAGCAGCCAAGAAGGGGGCGCAGCGGGGGACCAAGAGACCCAGTACTTC. Protein: CASSQEGGAAGDQETQYF.

This clone is a singleton in its sample. This sequence joins TRBV3-1 (or the pseudogene TRBV3-2) and TRBJ1-5, with a tentative D call TRBD1 (6 bases). This CDR3 has 16 amino acids. V was shortened by 4 bases and J by 5 bases, with 18 bases between the two germline ends. Germline values: CDR1 LGHDT, CDR2 YNNKEL (reference sequence). This chain's CDR3 is CASSPRDKWPDQPQHF. The CDR3 nucleotides are TGTGCCAGCAGCCCTCGGGACAAGTGGCCTGATCAGCCCCAGCATTTT.